These T cell receptor beta chains were read from a single sample in a study of beta chain features in type 1 diabetes. The method was immunoSEQ multiplex PCR; TCRdb's version includes in-frame clones alone and lacks a portion of them. The sample includes roughly 700,000 clones, roughly 12% of them seen just once. The material sequenced was naive CD4+ T cells from blood. The receptors were sampled from a man between 18 and 35 years old with type 1 diabetes. Each CDR3 is given with its conserved first and last residue. The D gene is left open where the match is weak. Only part of the rows carry a size: once, few, many, or a class if the clone is expanded.

size | J | D | V | CDR3 | DNA
few | TRBJ2-2 | . | TRBV20-1 | CSAARTGELFF | TGCAGTGCCGCGCGTACCGGGGAGCTGTTTTTT
. | TRBJ1-2 | . | TRBV7-2 | CASSTPGSHYGYTF | TGTGCCAGCAGCACCCCTGGCAGCCACTATGGCTACACCTTC
. | TRBJ2-5 | . | TRBV7-9 | CASSPSETQYF | TGTGCCAGCAGCCCATCCGAGACCCAGTACTTC
. | TRBJ1-2 | . | TRBV7-2 | CASSLDRAYGYTF | TGTGCCAGCAGCTTAGACAGGGCCTATGGCTACACCTTC
few | TRBJ1-4 | . | TRBV5-6 | CASSFGRSWEKLFF | TGTGCCAGCAGCTTTGGCAGGAGTTGGGAAAAACTGTTTTTT
. | TRBJ2-1 | TRBD1 | TRBV18 | CASSPPGQAYNEQFF | TGTGCCAGCTCACCACCGGGACAGGCCTACAATGAGCAGTTCTTC
few | TRBJ1-1 | . | TRBV5-1 | CASSSQGRGDTEAFF | TGCGCCAGCAGCTCACAGGGTCGCGGTGACACTGAAGCTTTCTTT
. | TRBJ2-3 | . | TRBV9 | CASSVSGTPDTQYF | TGTGCCAGCAGCGTTTCAGGGACGCCAGATACGCAGTATTTT
few | TRBJ2-2 | . | TRBV11-3 | CASSLGVASGELFF | TGTGCCAGCAGCTTAGGGGTCGCGTCCGGGGAGCTGTTTTTT
few | TRBJ1-4 | . | TRBV28 | CASSFSQNEKLFF | TGTGCCAGCAGTTTTAGCCAGAATGAAAAACTGTTTTTT
few | TRBJ2-2 | . | TRBV11-2 | CASSFQGNTGELFF | TGTGCCAGCAGCTTTCAGGGGAACACCGGGGAGCTGTTTTTT
few | TRBJ1-4 | TRBD1 | TRBV7-2 | CASSPWDRRAYEKLFF | TGTGCCAGCAGCCCCTGGGACAGGCGGGCGTACGAAAAACTGTTTTTT
. | TRBJ1-1 | TRBD1 | TRBV7-9 | CASSLGRGRYTEAFF | TGTGCCAGCAGCTTAGGCAGGGGGCGGTACACTGAAGCTTTCTTT
few | TRBJ1-5 | . | TRBV10-3 | CAISGGEGSQPQHF | TGTGCCATCAGTGGGGGTGAGGGAAGTCAGCCCCAGCATTTT
. | TRBJ2-7 | . | TRBV11-1 | CASSLDGPYEQYF | TGTGCCAGCAGCTTAGATGGCCCGTACGAGCAGTACTTC
few | TRBJ2-1 | . | TRBV7-2 | CASSFRGARNEQFF | TGTGCCAGCAGCTTCCGGGGGGCAAGGAATGAGCAGTTCTTC
. | TRBJ1-5 | . | TRBV7-6 | CASSWGSGQPQHF | TGTGCCAGCAGCTGGGGTTCCGGTCAGCCCCAGCATTTT
few | TRBJ1-1 | . | TRBV6-1 | CASIQDWYTEAFF | TGTGCCAGCATCCAGGATTGGTACACTGAAGCTTTCTTT
. | TRBJ2-1 | TRBD1 | TRBV18 | CASSPLGQVSYNEQFF | TGTGCCAGCTCACCACTAGGACAGGTGTCCTACAATGAGCAGTTCTTC
. | TRBJ2-1 | . | TRBV19 | CASSPGVYNEQFF | TGTGCCAGCAGTCCTGGAGTGTACAATGAGCAGTTCTTC
few | TRBJ2-7 | TRBD2 | TRBV4-1 | CASSQGTRGGGTYEQYF | TGCGCCAGCAGCCAAGGGACTAGGGGCGGGGGGACCTACGAGCAGTACTTC
. | TRBJ1-2 | . | TRBV5-6 | CASSLFSGGGYGYTF | TGTGCCAGCAGTCTGTTCTCCGGAGGGGGATATGGCTACACCTTC
few | TRBJ2-3 | TRBD2 | TRBV11-2 | CASSPGTTSGSTDTQYF | TGTGCCAGCAGCCCCGGAACCACTAGCGGCAGCACAGATACGCAGTATTTT
few | TRBJ1-5 | . | TRBV19 | CASSATVSNQPQHF | TGTGCCAGTAGCGCGACAGTTAGCAATCAGCCCCAGCATTTT
few | TRBJ1-1 | . | TRBV29-1 | CSAGAAEEAFF | TGCAGCGCTGGGGCGGCAGAAGAAGCTTTCTTT
. | TRBJ2-5 | TRBD2 | TRBV5-1 | CASRRTSGGTQQETQYF | TGCGCCAGCAGGAGGACTAGCGGGGGCACTCAACAAGAGACCCAGTACTTC
. | TRBJ1-5 | . | TRBV6-1 | CATEMWGPQHF | TGTGCCACCGAGATGTGGGGGCCCCAGCATTTT
. | TRBJ2-3 | TRBD2 | TRBV4-2 | CASSLDGWSGGDTQYF | TGTGCCAGCAGCCTCGACGGGTGGAGCGGGGGAGATACGCAGTATTTT
few | TRBJ1-2 | TRBD1 | TRBV29-1 | CSVEGPGGQGINGYTF | TGCAGCGTTGAAGGCCCCGGGGGACAGGGTATTAATGGCTACACCTTC
. | TRBJ1-5 | TRBD1 | TRBV2 | CASSVEGAQNQPQHF | TGTGCCAGCAGTGTAGAGGGGGCCCAAAATCAGCCCCAGCATTTT
few | TRBJ1-5 | TRBD1 | TRBV2 | CASFRDRDVQPQHF | TGTGCCAGCTTCCGGGACAGGGATGTTCAGCCCCAGCATTTT
few | TRBJ1-4 | . | TRBV5-4 | CASSRSTTTNEKLFF | TGTGCCAGCTCCAGGAGTACCACAACTAATGAAAAACTGTTTTTT
few | TRBJ1-1 | . | TRBV6-5 | CASSYSLPLGTEAFF | TGTGCCAGCAGTTACTCGTTACCCCTGGGGACTGAAGCTTTCTTT
. | TRBJ1-2 | . | TRBV5-1 | CASSLSGDGYTF | TGCGCCAGCAGCTTGTCTGGGGATGGCTACACCTTC
. | TRBJ1-6 | TRBD1 | TRBV9 | CASKGQGGSPLHF | TGTGCCAGCAAGGGACAGGGGGGTTCACCCCTCCACTTT
. | TRBJ1-6 | . | TRBV10-3 | CAISESLGQGNSPLHF | TGTGCCATCAGTGAGTCGTTGGGTCAGGGGAATTCACCCCTCCACTTT
. | TRBJ1-1 | TRBD1 | TRBV19 | CASTTLQGHTEAFF | TGTGCCAGTACCACGTTACAGGGGCACACTGAAGCTTTCTTT
few | TRBJ1-6 | . | TRBV4-1 | CASRRPGEAPYNSPLHF | TGCGCCAGCAGGCGGCCAGGGGAAGCGCCCTATAATTCACCCCTCCACTTT
few | TRBJ1-1 | TRBD1 | TRBV6-5 | CASSYPPQGMNTEAFF | TGTGCCAGCAGTTATCCCCCACAGGGGATGAACACTGAAGCTTTCTTT
few | TRBJ2-1 | . | TRBV15 | CATSRDRASWGGSGNNEQFF | TGTGCCACCAGCAGAGATCGGGCTAGCTGGGGCGGGTCGGGGAACAATGAGCAGTTCTTC
few | TRBJ2-6 | TRBD1 | TRBV4-1 | CASSHSPSQGQGFGANVLTF | TGCGCCAGCAGCCACTCTCCTAGCCAGGGACAGGGTTTTGGGGCCAACGTCCTGACTTTC
few | TRBJ1-2 | . | TRBV30 | CAWSVSIYGYTF | TGTGCCTGGAGTGTCAGCATTTATGGCTACACCTTC
. | TRBJ1-5 | TRBD1 | TRBV6-6 | CASNLGPGQRNQPQHF | TGTGCCAGCAATCTCGGGCCGGGACAGCGCAATCAGCCCCAGCATTTT
. | TRBJ1-1 | . | TRBV7-8 | CASSSGGEAFF | TGTGCCAGCAGCTCAGGCGGGGAAGCTTTCTTT
. | TRBJ2-7 | . | TRBV18 | CASSPPAQGSYEQYF | TGTGCCAGCTCACCACCGGCCCAGGGCTCCTACGAGCAGTACTTC
few | TRBJ2-1 | TRBD2 | TRBV6-5 | CASSGTSGYNEQFF | TGTGCCAGCAGCGGGACTAGCGGTTACAATGAGCAGTTCTTC
few | TRBJ2-7 | TRBD1 | TRBV19 | CASSPRTGEEYF | TGTGCCAGTAGTCCTAGGACAGGGGAGGAGTACTTC